The T cell receptor (beta chain) described here comes from a study of shared clonotypes between healthy human individuals. On the study more broadly: For every donor, three CD4 naive, three CD4 memory, two CD8 naive and one CD8 memory plates were used. Study-wide points: Generation probability values for non-shared clonotypes were lower than those for clonotypes shared by all four donors.

The CDR3 has 14 amino acids. Trimming stripped 3 bases from V and 4 bases from J, with 11 bases between. CDR1 MNHEY and CDR2 SVGAGI come from the germline V gene. About this clone: The antigen is unknown.

Only in-frame clones appear in the TCRdb table, and some are missing; sequencing was by immunoSEQ multiplex PCR. This table holds approximately 1.5 million clones, 95% to 99% found once. This TCR derives from a man aged 25 to 45 in good health. The chain employs TRBV6-5 and TRBJ2-3, with a possible D match to TRBD1 (6 bases). The specimen sequenced was naive CD4+ T cells sorted from blood. Specified subset: CD45RA+ positively selected. CDR3 sequence (DNA): TGTGCCAGCAGTTATTTACAGGGATCAGATACGCAGTATTTT. This encodes CASSYLQGSDTQYF.